What follows are 15 T cell receptor beta chains derived from one specimen sequenced in a study of T cell repertoires in cytomegalovirus infection. Using its own MiXCR run on the reads, TCRdb lists one record per CDR3 protein. The table lists 100,000 to 150,000 distinct CDR3 sequences, more than 20% of them singletons. Their antigens remain unidentified. The sequencing input was PBMCs, sequenced either directly or after in vitro stimulation (not recorded which). The receptors come from a human donor in good health (CMV status not recorded). Some clones in this sample may be carry-over from other donors' samples.

This clonotype occurred many times. V gene TRBV6-2 or TRBV6-3 combines with J gene TRBJ2-7; 7 bases fit TRBD1. The V gene's germline CDR1 is MNHEY and CDR2 SVGEGT. V was clipped by 6 bases and J by 5 bases; unmatched bases: 7. The CDR3 has 13 residues. CDR3 sequence (DNA): TGTGCCAGCAGGGTCACAGGGGACCACGAGCAGTACGTC. Protein product: CASRVTGDHEQYV.

The chain joins TRBV6-1 to TRBJ2-5; D is ambiguous. This CDR3 region has 13 residues. In germline, CDR1 is MNHNS, CDR2 SASEGT. V dropped 5 bases and J dropped 5 bases, with 12 bases sitting between them. CDR3 protein: CASSQVLGETQYF. The CDR3 DNA sequence: TGTGCCAGCAGTCAGGTCCTGGGGGAGACCCAGTACTTC.

This clonotype was recorded a few times. The chain joins TRBV4-3 to TRBJ1-2, with a weak D call TRBD1 (5 bases). Per the germline V gene, CDR1 is LGHNA and CDR2 is YSLEER. The CDR3 totals 14 residues. The V and J ends lost 0 bases and 5 bases respectively, with 10 bases between them. Here the CDR3 DNA reads TGCGCCAGCAGCCAAGAACGGGGGATTTATGGCTACACCTTC. The encoded protein is CASSQERGIYGYTF.

The J gene is TRBJ2-7, the V gene TRBV7-2; TRBD1 aligns across 8 bases. Germline loops: CDR1 SGHTA, CDR2 FQGNSA. After removal of 4 bases from V and 1 base from J, the junction contained 0 bases not matched to a gene. The CDR3 is 13 residues long. The CDR3 spells CASSWDRSYEQYV. The CDR3, as DNA: TGTGCCAGCAGCTGGGACAGGTCCTACGAGCAGTACGTC.

The rearrangement joins TRBV2 to TRBJ1-5; D is undetermined. The CDR3 is 14 residues long. V was clipped by 4 bases and J by 4 bases, with 11 bases between them. Germline V gives CDR1 SNHLY, CDR2 FYNNEI. The CDR3 loop is CASSAYMGNQPQHF. The CDR3 DNA reads TGTGCCAGCAGTGCCTACATGGGGAATCAGCCCCAGCATTTT.

This chain links TRBV5-1 with TRBJ2-7; the D gene could be TRBD1 or TRBD2 (6 bases each). V lost 5 bases and J lost 2, with 20 bases in between. Germline CDR1 is SGHRS and CDR2 is YFSETQ. CDR3 length equals 16 residues. Here the CDR3 reads CASSPGGLTDTYEQYV. The CDR3, as DNA: TGCGCCAGCAGTCCCGGGGGCCTTACTGATACCTACGAGCAGTACGTC.

There are many counts of this clonotype. The chain has TRBV12-3 or TRBV12-4 and TRBJ1-1; 8 positions match TRBD1. The CDR3 covers 13 residues. The trim removed 0 bases at V and 8 bases at J, leaving 2 bases unmatched. In nucleotides, the CDR3 is TGTGCCAGCAGTTTAGCAGACAGGGGAGAAGCTTTCTTT. The encoded protein is CASSLADRGEAFF.

This clonotype was found a few times. As DNA, the CDR3 is TGTGCCAGCAGCCCCCGGGACTCTACGCAGTATTTT. This gives the protein CASSPRDSTQYF. J is TRBJ2-3 and V is TRBV7-2; D may be TRBD2 (6 bases). CDR3 size: 12 residues. Looked up from germline, CDR1 is SGHTA and CDR2 is FQGNSA. V was cut by 5 bases and J by 8 bases, with 11 bases left in between.

The V call is TRBV7-2, the J call TRBJ1-1; maybe TRBD1 (5 bases). CDR3 length equals 14 residues. Looked up from germline, CDR1 is SGHTA and CDR2 is FQGNSA. Trimming took 1 base from V and 8 from J, leaving 14 bases between them. The CDR3 DNA sequence: TGTGCCAGCAGCTTAGTAAGAGCGGAGGGGGAAGCTTTCTTT. Translation: CASSLVRAEGEAFF.

This clonotype was counted between two and nine times. The chain links TRBV6-5 to TRBJ1-6; the D is unclear. Germline V gene lookup returns CDR1 MNHEY and CDR2 SVGAGI. Trimming removed 4 bases from V and 10 bases from J, with 20 bases in between. The CDR3 is 16 residues long. The CDR3 bases are TGTGCCAGCAGTTCCCCTGAAAGAGGGATGGGGTCACCCCTCCACTTT. This gives the protein CASSSPERGMGSPLHF.

There are many counts of this clonotype. The chain has TRBV12-5 and TRBJ1-1; D may be TRBD1 (5 bases). Trimming shortened V by 5 bases and J by 4 bases, and 8 bases separated the two germline ends. This CDR3 is 12 amino acids long. Germline loops: CDR1 LGHNT, CDR2 FRNRAP. The CDR3 loop is CASGQGGTEAFF. The CDR3 DNA reads TGTGCTAGTGGTCAGGGAGGCACTGAAGCTTTCTTT.

This rearrangement joins TRBV9 to TRBJ2-2; 8 bases map to TRBD1. This CDR3 comprises 16 residues. Per germline, CDR1 SGDLS and CDR2 YYNGEE. V dropped 4 bases and J dropped 1; count of bases not matched to a gene: 6. DNA for the CDR3: TGTGCCAGCAGCCGATTCGGGACAGGGAACACCGGGGAGCTGTTTTTT. Its protein product is CASSRFGTGNTGELFF.

This clonotype was seen many times. The V call is TRBV7-2, the J call TRBJ2-1; 10 positions match TRBD2. The CDR3 spans 14 residues. V was pared by 3 bases and J by 7 bases, with 3 bases of the junction left unmatched. Germline assignment: CDR1 SGHTA and CDR2 FQGNSA. CDR3 nucleotides: TGTGCCAGCAGCTTTACTAGCGGGATGAATGAGCAGTTCTTC. It translates to CASSFTSGMNEQFF. Using reference TRBV7-2 and TRBJ2-1 for the parts outside the CDR3, the full variable domain is GAGVSQSPSNKVTEKGKDVELRCDPISGHTALYWYRQSLGQGLEFLIYFQGNSAPDKSGLPSDRFSAERTGGSVSTLTIQRTQQEDSAVYLCASSFTSGMNEQFFGPGTRLTVL.

This clonotype was recorded only once. This chain connects TRBV29-1 to TRBJ2-5, with D maybe TRBD1 (6 bases). Germline V lookup: CDR1 SQVTM, CDR2 ANQGSEA. The CDR3 has 15 residues. V was shortened by 5 bases and J by 2 bases, with 18 bases between the two germline ends. CDR3 protein: CSVLDHGTSQETQYF. The CDR3, as DNA: TGCAGCGTTCTAGACCACGGGACATCACAAGAGACCCAGTACTTC.

This chain uses TRBV12-3 or TRBV12-4 with TRBJ2-7; D is perhaps TRBD2 (6 bases). This CDR3 has 15 residues. V was cut by 6 bases and J by 0 bases, with 15 bases left in between. This CDR3 reads CASSFGAGSSYEQYF. The CDR3 nucleotides read TGTGCCAGCAGCTTCGGGGCGGGGAGCTCCTACGAGCAGTACTTC.